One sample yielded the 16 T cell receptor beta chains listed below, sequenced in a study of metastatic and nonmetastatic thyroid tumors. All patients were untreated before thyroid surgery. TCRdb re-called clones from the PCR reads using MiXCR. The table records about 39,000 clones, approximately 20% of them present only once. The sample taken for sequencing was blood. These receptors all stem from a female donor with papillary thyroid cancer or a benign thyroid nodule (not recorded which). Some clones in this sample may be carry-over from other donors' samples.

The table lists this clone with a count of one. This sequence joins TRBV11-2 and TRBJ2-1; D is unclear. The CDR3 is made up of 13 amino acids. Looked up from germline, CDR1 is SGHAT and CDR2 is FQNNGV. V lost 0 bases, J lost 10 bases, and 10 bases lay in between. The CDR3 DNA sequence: TGTGCCAGCAGCTTAGAAACGTTCGGGGAGCAGTTCTTC. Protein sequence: CASSLETFGEQFF.

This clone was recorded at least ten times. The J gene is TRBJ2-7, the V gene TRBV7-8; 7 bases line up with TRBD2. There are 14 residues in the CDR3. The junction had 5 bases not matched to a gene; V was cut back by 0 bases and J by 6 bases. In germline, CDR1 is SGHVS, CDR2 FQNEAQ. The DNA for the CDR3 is TGTGCCAGCAGCTTAGCGGGAGGGCCGGTCGAGCAGTACTTC. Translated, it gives CASSLAGGPVEQYF.

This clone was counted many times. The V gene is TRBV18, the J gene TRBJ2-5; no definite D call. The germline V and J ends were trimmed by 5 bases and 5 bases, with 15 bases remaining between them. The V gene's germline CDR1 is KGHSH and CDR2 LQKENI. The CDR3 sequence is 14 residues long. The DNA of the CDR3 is TGTGCCAGCTCATCCGACACAAATGGGGAGACCCAGTACTTC. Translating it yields CASSSDTNGETQYF.

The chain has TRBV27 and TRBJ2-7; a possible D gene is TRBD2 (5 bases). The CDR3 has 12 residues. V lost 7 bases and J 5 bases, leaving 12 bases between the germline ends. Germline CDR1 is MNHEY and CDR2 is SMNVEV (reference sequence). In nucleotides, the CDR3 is TGTGCCAGCAATCGGGGAAACCACGAGCAGTACTTC. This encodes CASNRGNHEQYF.

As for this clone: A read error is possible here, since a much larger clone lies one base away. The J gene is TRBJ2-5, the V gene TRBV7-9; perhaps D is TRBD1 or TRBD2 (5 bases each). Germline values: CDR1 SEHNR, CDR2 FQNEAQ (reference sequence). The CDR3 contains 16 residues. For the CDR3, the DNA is TGTGCCAGCATCTTAGCTGGGGGAAACCCCCAAGAGACCCAGTACTTC. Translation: CASILAGGNPQETQYF.

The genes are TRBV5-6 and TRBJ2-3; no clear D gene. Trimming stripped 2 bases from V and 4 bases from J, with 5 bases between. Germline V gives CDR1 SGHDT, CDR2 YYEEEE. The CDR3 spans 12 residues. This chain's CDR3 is CASSFTADTQYF. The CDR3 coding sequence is TGTGCCAGCAGCTTTACGGCAGATACGCAGTATTTT.

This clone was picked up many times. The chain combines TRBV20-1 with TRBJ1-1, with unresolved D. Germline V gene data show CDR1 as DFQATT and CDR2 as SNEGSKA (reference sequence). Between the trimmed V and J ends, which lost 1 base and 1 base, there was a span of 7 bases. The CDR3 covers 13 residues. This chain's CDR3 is CSARGAWNTEAFF. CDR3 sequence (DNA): TGCAGTGCTAGAGGGGCATGGAACACTGAAGCTTTCTTT.

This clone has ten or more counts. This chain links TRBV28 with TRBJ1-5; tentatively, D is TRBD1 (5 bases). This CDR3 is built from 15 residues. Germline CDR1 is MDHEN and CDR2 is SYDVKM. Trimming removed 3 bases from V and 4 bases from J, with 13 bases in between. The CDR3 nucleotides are TGTGCCAGCAGTTTCGGAGGCAGGGAGAATCAGCCCCAGCATTTT. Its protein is CASSFGGRENQPQHF.

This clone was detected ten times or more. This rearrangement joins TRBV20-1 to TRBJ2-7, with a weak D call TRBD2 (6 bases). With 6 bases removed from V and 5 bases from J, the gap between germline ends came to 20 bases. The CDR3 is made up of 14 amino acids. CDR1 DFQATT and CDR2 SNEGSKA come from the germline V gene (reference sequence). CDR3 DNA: TGCAGTGCCTTTGTGCGGGGAGATACCCACGAGCAGTACTTC. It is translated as CSAFVRGDTHEQYF.

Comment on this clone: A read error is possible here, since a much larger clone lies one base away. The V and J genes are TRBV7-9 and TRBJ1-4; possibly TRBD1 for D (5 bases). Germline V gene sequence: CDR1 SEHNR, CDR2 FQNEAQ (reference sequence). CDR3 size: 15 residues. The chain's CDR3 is CASILLSGAGEKLFF. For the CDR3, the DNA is TGTGCCAGCATCTTACTCTCCGGGGCTGGGGAAAAACTGTTTTTT. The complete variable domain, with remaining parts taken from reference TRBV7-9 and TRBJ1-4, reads DTGVSQNPRHKITKRGQNVTFRCDPISEHNRLYWYRQTLGQGPEFLTYFQNEAQLEKSRLLSDRFSAERPKGSFSTLEIQRTEQGDSAMYLCASILLSGAGEKLFFGSGTQLSVL.

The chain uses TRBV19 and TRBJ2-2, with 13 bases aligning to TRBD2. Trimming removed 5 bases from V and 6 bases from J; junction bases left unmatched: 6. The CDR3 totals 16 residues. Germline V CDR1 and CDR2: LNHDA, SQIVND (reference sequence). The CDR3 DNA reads TGTGCCAGTAGTCCATGGACTAGCGGGAGTGCCGGGGAGCTGTTTTTT. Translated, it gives CASSPWTSGSAGELFF.

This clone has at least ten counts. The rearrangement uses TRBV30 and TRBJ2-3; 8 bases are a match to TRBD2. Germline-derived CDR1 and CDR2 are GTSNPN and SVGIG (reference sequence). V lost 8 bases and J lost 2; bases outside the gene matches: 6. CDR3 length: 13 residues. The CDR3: CARDSGTTDTQYF. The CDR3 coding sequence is TGTGCCCGGGATAGCGGGACCACAGATACGCAGTATTTT.

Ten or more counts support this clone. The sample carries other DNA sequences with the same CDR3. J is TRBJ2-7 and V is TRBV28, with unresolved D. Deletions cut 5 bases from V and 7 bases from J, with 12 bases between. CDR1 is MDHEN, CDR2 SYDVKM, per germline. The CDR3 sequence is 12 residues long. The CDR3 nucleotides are TGTGCCAGCAGTCGACCCCCGAGGGAGCAGTACTTC. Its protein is CASSRPPREQYF.

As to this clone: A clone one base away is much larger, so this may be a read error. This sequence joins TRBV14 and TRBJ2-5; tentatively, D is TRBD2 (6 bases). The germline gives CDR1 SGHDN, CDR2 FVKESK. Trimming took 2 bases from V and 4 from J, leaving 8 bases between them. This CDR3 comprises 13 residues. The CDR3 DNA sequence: TGTGCCAGCAGCCAATCGGGAGTAGAGACCCAGTACTTC. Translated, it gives CASSQSGVETQYF. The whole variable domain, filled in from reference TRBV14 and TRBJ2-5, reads EAGVTQFPSHSVIEKGQTVTLRCDPISGHDNLYWYRRVMGKEIKFLLHFVKESKQDESGMPNNRFLAERTGGTYSTLKVQPAELEDSGVYFCASSQSGVETQYFGPGTRLLVL.

CDR3 in amino acids: CASSASGSVLQQTQYF. The DNA of the CDR3 is TGTGCCAGCAGTGCTAGCGGGAGCGTGCTGCAACAGACCCAGTACTTC. The gene calls are TRBV28 and TRBJ2-5; TRBD2 agrees at 10 bases. With V trimmed by 5 bases and J by 6 bases, 12 bases remained unmatched. The CDR3 contains 16 residues. CDR1 and CDR2 (germline): MDHEN, SYDVKM.

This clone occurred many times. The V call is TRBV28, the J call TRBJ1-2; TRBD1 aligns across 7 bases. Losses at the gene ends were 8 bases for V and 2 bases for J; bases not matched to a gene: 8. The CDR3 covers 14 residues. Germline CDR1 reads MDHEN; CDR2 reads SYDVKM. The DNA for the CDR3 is TGTGCCAGCGGGGACAGAGGGGGGAACTATGGCTACACCTTC. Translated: CASGDRGGNYGYTF.